The T cell receptor (beta chain) described here comes from a study of blood T cell repertoires in COVID-19. Across the whole study: Sample material is recorded as cDNA or gDNA derived from T cells, B-cell-depleted T cells, or PBMCs.

CDR1 and CDR2 (germline): KGHDR, SFDVKD. This CDR3 region has 17 residues. V dropped 0 bases and J dropped 0; count of bases not matched to a gene: 5. Authors' analysis steps: Estimation of nucleated cell counts was performed using reference gene primer amplification. Using immunoSEQ multiplex PCR, the repertoire was profiled, and TCRdb retains in-frame clones only, with some absent. From that table come the V and J calls and clone size; the DNA was used to work out D and trimming. The sample carries roughly 70,000 clones, roughly 89% recorded once. The sample was peripheral blood. This TCR came from a woman aged 50 to 65 with active COVID-19. The rearrangement uses TRBV24-1 and TRBJ1-1; 8 nucleotides align to TRBD1. The CDR3 loop is CATSDLLPGQVNTEAFF. CDR3 coding DNA: TGTGCCACCAGTGATTTGCTGCCGGGACAGGTGAACACTGAAGCTTTCTTT.